Given below is one T cell receptor (beta chain) in context. Its specificity is not known. The sample belongs to a study of cytomegalovirus exposure and HLA in healthy donors. Study at large: The use of the same platform for the roughly 110 validation repertoires and the 666 first-cohort repertoires was reported by a later analysis. Study-level findings and limits: Reports indicated that the classifier achieved high specificity and sensitivity in diagnosing cytomegalovirus status. Listed as cytomegalovirus-associated were 150 to 200 TCR beta chains.

Germline V CDR1 and CDR2: SGHAT, FQNNGV. CDR3 length: 13 amino acids. Trimming shortened V by 5 bases and J by 1 base, and 8 bases separated the two germline ends. Generated by immunoSEQ multiplex PCR, the TCRdb table keeps only in-frame clones and is missing some. In the table there are fewer than 150,000 clones, approximately 86% of which are singletons. While the first cohort had fewer than 850 subjects, the donors belonged to the separate validation cohort of over a hundred subjects. Sequenced: PBMCs. This receptor was taken from a woman between 18 and 29 years old in good health and CMV-seropositive. The chain is built from TRBV11-2 and TRBJ1-1; no clear D gene. CDR3 sequence (DNA): TGTGCCAGCAGCCCCTATAAGAACACTGAAGCTTTCTTT. Its translation is CASSPYKNTEAFF.